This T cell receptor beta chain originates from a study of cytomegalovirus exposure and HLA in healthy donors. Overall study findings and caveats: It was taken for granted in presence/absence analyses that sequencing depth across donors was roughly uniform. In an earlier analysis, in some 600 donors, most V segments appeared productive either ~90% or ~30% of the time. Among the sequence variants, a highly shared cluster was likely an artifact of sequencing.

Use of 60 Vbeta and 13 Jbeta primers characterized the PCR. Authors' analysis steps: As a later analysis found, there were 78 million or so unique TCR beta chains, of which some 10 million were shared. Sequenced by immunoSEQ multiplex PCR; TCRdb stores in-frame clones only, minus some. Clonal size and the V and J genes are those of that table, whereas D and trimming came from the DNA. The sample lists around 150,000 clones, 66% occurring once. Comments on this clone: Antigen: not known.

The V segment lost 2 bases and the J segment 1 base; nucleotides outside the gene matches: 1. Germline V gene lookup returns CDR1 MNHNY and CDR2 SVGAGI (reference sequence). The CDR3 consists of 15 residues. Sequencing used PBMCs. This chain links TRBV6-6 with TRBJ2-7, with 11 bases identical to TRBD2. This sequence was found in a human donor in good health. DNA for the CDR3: TGTGCCAGCAGTTACAGACTAGCGGGGTCCTACGAGCAGTACTTC. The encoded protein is CASSYRLAGSYEQYF.